The 27 T cell receptor beta chains below come from one sample, sequenced in a study of T cells after posttransplantation cyclophosphamide. The naive gate required viable CD3+CD4+ or CD3+CD8+ cells with CCR7+CD45RA+CD45RO-CD95-CD27+CD28+ phenotype. Assay used: immunoSEQ multiplex PCR; TCRdb lists only in-frame clones, some missing. The table records approximately 23,000 clones, about 97% of them present only once. The sample comprised naive CD4+ T cells sorted from PBMCs. Source of these receptors: a man between 50 and 59 years old in good health, CMV-negative, and a related stem cell transplant donor.

The chain carries TRBV6-1 and TRBJ1-5; 7 nucleotides align to TRBD1. The CDR3 covers 14 residues. V shed 9 bases and J 5 bases; nucleotides not matched to a gene: 10. Germline-derived CDR1 and CDR2 are MNHNS and SASEGT. In nucleotides, the CDR3 is TGTGCCAGTGTGACAGGGAGAAGGGATCAGCCCCAGCATTTT. It is translated as CASVTGRRDQPQHF.

The gene calls are TRBV7-2 and TRBJ2-7; TRBD1 matches 8 bases. After removal of 5 bases from V and 2 bases from J, the junction contained 8 bases not matched to a gene. CDR1 and CDR2 (germline): SGHTA, FQGNSA. The CDR3 length is 15 residues. CDR3 DNA sequence: TGTGCCAGCAGCGGTGGGGCGACAGGGGCCTACGAGCAGTACTTC. Its translation: CASSGGATGAYEQYF.

This chain uses TRBV9 with TRBJ2-1, with 12 positions matching TRBD1. Germline CDR1 and CDR2: SGDLS and YYNGEE. The CDR3 spans 15 residues. Unmatched junction bases numbered 3, after V lost 1 base and J lost 7 bases. The CDR3 nucleotides are TGTGCCAGCAGCGTATGGGGACAGGGGGCAAATGAGCAGTTCTTC. Its protein is CASSVWGQGANEQFF.

This rearrangement joins TRBV12-5 to TRBJ2-3, with a possible D match to TRBD2 (6 bases). The V end was cut by 2 bases, the J end by 2 bases, with 14 bases between. This CDR3 comprises 16 residues. Germline assignment: CDR1 LGHNT and CDR2 FRNRAP. CDR3 sequence (DNA): TGTGCTAGTGGTTTGCCATGGGGACTTAACACAGATACGCAGTATTTT. It encodes CASGLPWGLNTDTQYF.

The chain uses TRBV2 and TRBJ1-1, with TRBD1 as a possible D gene (6 bases). CDR1 SNHLY and CDR2 FYNNEI come from the germline V gene. Trimming left V 3 bases short and J 3 bases short, with 11 bases between. The CDR3 extends over 14 amino acids. The DNA of the CDR3 is TGTGCCAGCAGTGAGCGGACAGCGTACACTGAAGCTTTCTTT. It yields the protein CASSERTAYTEAFF.

The chain uses TRBV2 and TRBJ2-7; D is unresolved. CDR3 size: 12 residues. The V and J ends lost 1 base and 6 bases respectively, with 7 bases between them. Germline V gives CDR1 SNHLY, CDR2 FYNNEI. The CDR3 DNA reads TGTGCCAGCAGTGAAGGGCGGAGCGAGCAGTACTTC. It translates to CASSEGRSEQYF.

V usage is TRBV29-1 and J usage is TRBJ2-1; TRBD2 matches at 8 bases. The germline V gene encodes CDR1 SQVTM and CDR2 ANQGSEA. Trimming at V came to 1 base and at J to 6 bases, leaving 5 bases not matched to a gene. The CDR3 extends over 14 amino acids. CDR3 sequence: CSVEVSGRGNEQFF. In DNA form, the CDR3 reads TGCAGCGTTGAAGTGAGCGGGAGAGGCAATGAGCAGTTCTTC.

The V call is TRBV7-3, the J call TRBJ2-5; tentatively, D is TRBD1 (6 bases). The germline gives CDR1 SGHTA, CDR2 FQGTGA. V was trimmed by 3 bases and J by 2 bases, leaving 16 bases between them. This CDR3 spans 16 amino acids. The CDR3 nucleotides are TGTGCCAGCAGCTTGTCTCGGACAGCCAGTCAAGAGACCCAGTACTTC. Encoded protein: CASSLSRTASQETQYF. Combining the CDR3 with reference TRBV7-3 and TRBJ2-5 gives the whole variable domain GAGVSQTPSNKVTEKGKYVELRCDPISGHTALYWYRQSLGQGPEFLIYFQGTGAADDSGLPNDRFFAVRPEGSVSTLKIQRTERGDSAVYLCASSLSRTASQETQYFGPGTRLLVL.

The chain has TRBV9 and TRBJ2-5, with TRBD2 identical over 10 bases. This CDR3 contains 15 residues. V was pared by 2 bases and J by 0 bases, with 1 base of the junction left unmatched. Per germline, CDR1 SGDLS and CDR2 YYNGEE. CDR3 region: CASSVSGGYQETQYF. CDR3 nucleotide sequence: TGTGCCAGCAGCGTTAGCGGGGGGTACCAAGAGACCCAGTACTTC. The whole variable domain, remainder taken from reference TRBV9 and TRBJ2-5, is DSGVTQTPKHLITATGQRVTLRCSPRSGDLSVYWYQQSLDQGLQFLIQYYNGEERAKGNILERFSAQQFPDLHSELNLSSLELGDSALYFCASSVSGGYQETQYFGPGTRLLVL.

J is TRBJ1-1 and V is TRBV6-5, with D possibly being TRBD1 (5 bases). CDR1 MNHEY and CDR2 SVGAGI come from the germline V gene. The CDR3 has 13 amino acids. The ends were cut back, 0 bases at V and 8 bases at J, with 10 bases in the middle. The CDR3 DNA follows: TGTGCCAGCAGTTACTCTAGGGGTTTCGAAGCTTTCTTT. Translated: CASSYSRGFEAFF.

This chain joins TRBV5-1 and TRBJ2-3; 13 bases fit TRBD2. After removal of 4 bases from V and 1 base from J, the junction contained 3 bases not matched to a gene. The V gene's germline CDR1 is SGHRS and CDR2 YFSETQ. CDR3 length: 16 amino acids. CDR3: CASSTGLAGGTDTQYF. The CDR3, as DNA: TGCGCCAGCAGCACAGGACTAGCGGGGGGCACAGATACGCAGTATTTT.

The gene calls are TRBV7-3 and TRBJ2-6; TRBD2 is a possible D gene (5 bases). Germline assignment: CDR1 SGHTA and CDR2 FQGTGA. The CDR3 consists of 14 residues. The ends were cut back, 5 bases at V and 2 bases at J, with 7 bases in the middle. The CDR3 loop reads CASSPGTGANVLTF. In DNA, the CDR3 is TGTGCCAGCAGCCCCGGGACTGGGGCCAACGTCCTGACTTTC.

The chain uses TRBV4-2 and TRBJ2-5, with a possible D match to TRBD2 (6 bases). Germline V gene sequence: CDR1 LGHNA, CDR2 YNFKEQ. V was clipped by 1 base and J by 5 bases, with 11 bases between them. This CDR3 has 14 residues. As DNA, the CDR3 is TGTGCCAGCAGCCAAGGTTTCGGAGGGGAGACCCAGTACTTC. Translated, it gives CASSQGFGGETQYF.

The genes are TRBV9 and TRBJ2-2, with 7 nucleotides matching TRBD2. V lost 0 bases and J lost 1; bases outside the gene matches: 0. This CDR3 has 15 residues. The germline V gene has CDR1 SGDLS and CDR2 YYNGEE. The CDR3 DNA sequence: TGTGCCAGCAGCGTAGGCGGGGGGAACACCGGGGAGCTGTTTTTT. As protein: CASSVGGGNTGELFF.

This clone is a singleton in its sample. The rearrangement links TRBV12-5 to TRBJ2-1; a possible D gene is TRBD1 (6 bases). This CDR3 contains 17 residues. Germline V gene sequence: CDR1 LGHNT, CDR2 FRNRAP. V lost 4 bases and J 6 bases, leaving 22 bases between the germline ends. The CDR3 sequence: CASGSGGGRGMRNEQFF. CDR3 nucleotides: TGTGCTAGTGGTTCGGGTGGAGGCAGGGGAATGCGCAATGAGCAGTTCTTC.

The rearrangement links TRBV27 to TRBJ2-2, with 7 bases fitting TRBD1. The CDR3 consists of 18 residues. The germline CDR1 and CDR2 sequences are MNHEY and SMNVEV (reference sequence). V shed 3 bases and J 9 bases; nucleotides not matched to a gene: 19. This CDR3 is CASSFGVQGVFQKRELFF. As DNA, the CDR3 is TGTGCCAGCAGTTTTGGTGTGCAGGGGGTATTTCAGAAAAGGGAGCTGTTTTTT.

The chain uses TRBV5-1 and TRBJ2-7, with TRBD2 identical over 8 bases. CDR1 is SGHRS and CDR2 is YFSETQ in the germline V gene. Unmatched junction bases numbered 8, after V lost 5 bases and J lost 1 base. The CDR3 is made up of 15 amino acids. The CDR3 region has the DNA TGCGCCAGCAGGGTGCGGGAGGTAGTTTCCTACGAGCAGTACTTC. It codes for CASRVREVVSYEQYF.

This chain uses TRBV11-3 with TRBJ2-1; 11 nucleotides agree with TRBD2. Per the germline V gene, CDR1 is SGHNT and CDR2 is YENEEA. CDR3 length: 16 residues. V lost 2 bases and J lost 8; bases outside the gene matches: 8. CDR3 protein: CASSLMATSGSHEQFF. In nucleotides, the CDR3 is TGTGCCAGCAGCTTAATGGCTACTAGCGGGAGCCATGAGCAGTTCTTC.

This chain links TRBV9 with TRBJ2-2; D gene ambiguous. This CDR3 is 16 amino acids long. V was clipped by 0 bases and J by 1 base, with 10 bases between them. The germline CDR1 and CDR2 sequences are SGDLS and YYNGEE. Written as DNA, the CDR3 is TGTGCCAGCAGCGTAGGGGTAGCCCGGAACACCGGGGAGCTGTTTTTT. Its translation: CASSVGVARNTGELFF.

This clone appeared once. The chain links TRBV7-6 to TRBJ2-2; TRBD2 matches at 8 bases. This CDR3 has 18 residues. Per germline, CDR1 SGHVS and CDR2 FNYEAQ. J lost 1 base, V lost 4 bases, and 11 bases had no gene match. In nucleotides, the CDR3 is TGTGCCAGCAGCTACCGGGGGGGATCTCCCTTGAACACCGGGGAGCTGTTTTTT. Translation: CASSYRGGSPLNTGELFF.

The chain is built from TRBV11-2 and TRBJ2-1, with TRBD2 identical over 9 bases. In germline, CDR1 is SGHAT, CDR2 FQNNGV. The CDR3 spans 15 residues. V shed 6 bases, J shed 4 bases, and the junction held 7 bases outside the gene matches. The CDR3, as DNA: TGTGCCAGCAGACAAAAGCGGGAGGAGTACAATGAGCAGTTCTTC. This sequence encodes CASRQKREEYNEQFF.

The V call is TRBV5-5, the J call TRBJ1-2; 12 bases map to TRBD1. This CDR3 is 15 amino acids long. Trimming at V came to 4 bases and at J to 5 bases, leaving 6 bases not matched to a gene. Germline V CDR1 and CDR2: SGHKS, YYEKEE (reference sequence). DNA for the CDR3: TGTGCCAGCAGCGTCGGGACAGGGGGCCTTTATGGCTACACCTTC. Its protein is CASSVGTGGLYGYTF.

V and J are TRBV6-5 and TRBJ2-1, with D uncertain. V lost 2 bases to trimming and J lost 9 bases, with 11 bases between them. The CDR3 runs 13 residues. Germline CDR1 is MNHEY and CDR2 is SVGAGI. CDR3 nucleotides: TGTGCCAGCAGTTACGAAGCAAGAAGTGAGCAGTTCTTC. This sequence encodes CASSYEARSEQFF.

V usage is TRBV10-3 and J usage is TRBJ1-2, with 10 bases that match TRBD1. The germline V gene has CDR1 ENHRY and CDR2 SYGVKD. The CDR3 spans 15 residues. V lost 6 bases to trimming and J lost 5 bases; unmatched junction nucleotides: 9. This CDR3 reads CAIRDGTGARYGYTF. The CDR3 DNA sequence: TGTGCCATCAGGGACGGGACAGGGGCTCGGTATGGCTACACCTTC.

The V and J genes are TRBV29-1 and TRBJ2-2; a possible D gene is TRBD1 (5 bases). The germline V gene has CDR1 SQVTM and CDR2 ANQGSEA. V was cut by 4 bases and J by 6 bases, with 24 bases left in between. The length of the CDR3 is 17 residues. The CDR3 nucleotides are TGCAGCGTTGTACCTTCCTGGGCAGGGTCGGTTGCCGGGGAGCTGTTTTTT. This gives the protein CSVVPSWAGSVAGELFF.

The rearrangement uses TRBV10-1 and TRBJ1-1, with D hard to call. Trimming stripped 4 bases from V and 6 bases from J, with 12 bases between. CDR1 and CDR2 (germline): WNHNN, SYGVQD (reference sequence). There are 13 residues in the CDR3. CDR3 protein: CASSVNIFSEAFF. The CDR3 nucleotides read TGCGCCAGCAGTGTCAACATCTTCTCTGAAGCTTTCTTT.

The chain employs TRBV11-2 and TRBJ2-1; 11 positions match TRBD2. Germline V lookup: CDR1 SGHAT, CDR2 FQNNGV. The CDR3 consists of 15 residues. Losses at the gene ends were 2 bases for V and 9 bases for J; bases not matched to a gene: 6. The CDR3 DNA reads as TGTGCCAGCAGCTTATTACTAGCGGGAGAGGGTGAGCAGTTCTTC. It yields the protein CASSLLLAGEGEQFF.